This T cell receptor beta chain was documented in a study of OX40 agonist ivuxolimab in advanced cancers. In terms of the full investigation: The costimulatory receptor OX40 (CD134) was targeted by ivuxolimab, a fully human IgG2 agonistic monoclonal antibody. Intravenous ivuxolimab was administered to patients every 2 weeks at six dose levels: 0.01, 0.1, 0.3, 1.5, 3 and 10 mg/kg. Of the approximately 50 dose-escalation patients, hepatocellular carcinoma was present in about 20, melanoma in roughly 15, renal cell carcinoma in 9 and head and neck cancer in 9. The dose-escalation cohort was 82.7% male with a mean age of about 60 years, ranging from roughly 23 to 79. Prior anti-PD-1, anti-PD-L1 or anti-CTLA-4 therapy was permitted, and 40% to 50% of dose-escalation patients had received checkpoint inhibitors. Partial responses occurred in three dose-escalation patients: two with cutaneous melanoma and one with hepatocellular carcinoma. Peripheral TCRbeta sequencing was intended to test whether TCR sequence diversity was altered and clonal T-cell expansion was caused by ivuxolimab. The paper reports the monotherapy dose-escalation portion (N of about 50 patients) of the phase I ivuxolimab trial.

Genomic DNA was isolated from the sorted cells so that the TCRbeta CDR3 region could be sequenced. The immunoSEQ Assay was used for sequencing of TCRbeta CDR3 regions. In TCRdb, the immuneACCESS table is reduced to in-frame sequences with V and J assigned. These tables do not hold every clone; where another copy was compared, an unresolved V gene accounts for under half, and the others remain unexplained. Across this sample there are about 58,000 clones, with less than 85% seen only once. The ten most abundant clones make up approximately 3.1% of the sample. The CDR3 starts with the cysteine, ends with the phenylalanine, and has 16 residues. Only the CDR3 DNA is retained, 48 bases long and in frame from the first base. From the germline V gene, CDR1 is LGHNA and CDR2 is YSLEER. After removal of 4 bases from V and 1 base from J, the junction retains 6 bases not matched to a gene. The investigation overall reported the following: Low levels of normalized T-cell clonal expansion were also shown by some nonresponding patients. At doses of 0.1 to 3.0 mg/kg, clonal expansion of both CD4+ and CD8+ T cells in blood was seen between baseline and week 6. On average, CD8+ T cells showed more expanded clones than CD4+ T cells after ivuxolimab. In the 0.1-3.0 mg/kg groups, partial responders were among the patients with the lowest normalized peripheral clonal expansion, particularly in CD8+ T cells. The antigen specificity of the clonally expanded peripheral T cells was not determined.

Remarks on this clone: There is no known antigen for this receptor. No qualities accompany the bases; no much larger clone lies one base away.

The trial excluded patients who had a history of autoimmune disease or were on systemic immunosuppression. Peripheral blood for TCR sequencing was drawn from every dose cohort at baseline, at cycle 4 day 1 and at cycle 7 day 1. Samples came from an open-label, multicenter, first-in-human phase I dose-escalation trial of ivuxolimab. Adults with locally advanced or metastatic melanoma, renal cell carcinoma, hepatocellular carcinoma or head and neck squamous cell carcinoma were enrolled in the trial. Before TCR sequencing, CD4+ T cells and CD8+ T cells from peripheral blood were sorted into separate populations.

The V and J segments used are TRBV4-3 and TRBJ2-2; 7 bases in between match TRBD2. The receptor's source is an adult with an advanced solid tumor such as melanoma, head and neck, liver or kidney cancer. Sequences were derived from CD4+ or CD8+ T cells sorted from blood, sampled in a trial of the OX40 agonist ivuxolimab. The encoded CDR3 is CASSLEAGENTGELFF. The nucleotide sequence is given as TGCGCCAGCAGCCTAGAGGCGGGGGAGAACACCGGGGAGCTGTTTTTT.